This T cell receptor beta chain was sequenced for a study of T-cell reconstitution after alpha-beta-depleted transplantation in children. Study results and caveats: Surviving recipient T cells and intrathymic progenitors accounted for some patients' high TCRbeta diversity at day 60. Expanded graft clones, several hundred of them, were reportedly the source of alpha-beta T cells about two months after transplant. By one year post-transplant, T-cell counts and diversity largely arose from T cells that were newly produced.

Researchers prepared the TCRbeta library using unique molecular identifiers, the study reports. TCRdb recomputed calls from the PCR reads with MiXCR, one row per CDR3 protein. The table records hundreds of thousands of distinct CDR3 sequences, 15% to 20% of them present only once. This clonotype has only one observation. Its antigen is not known. The length of the CDR3 is 15 residues. Germline values: CDR1 GTSNPN, CDR2 SVGIG (reference sequence). With 2 bases removed from V and 4 bases from J, the gap between germline ends came to 14 bases. This clonotype was sampled from a boy under two years old who had a stem cell transplant for Wiskott-Aldrich syndrome, so the T cells may come from the graft donor. The chain has TRBV30 and TRBJ2-2; D not resolved. The material sequenced was PBMCs, mostly from graft donor cells, taken 360 days after TCRalphabeta/CD19-depleted stem cell transplant. The CDR3 nucleotides read TGTGCCTGGAGTTTCCTAACTCGAGGCACCGGGGAGCTGTTTTTT. It is translated as CAWSFLTRGTGELFF.